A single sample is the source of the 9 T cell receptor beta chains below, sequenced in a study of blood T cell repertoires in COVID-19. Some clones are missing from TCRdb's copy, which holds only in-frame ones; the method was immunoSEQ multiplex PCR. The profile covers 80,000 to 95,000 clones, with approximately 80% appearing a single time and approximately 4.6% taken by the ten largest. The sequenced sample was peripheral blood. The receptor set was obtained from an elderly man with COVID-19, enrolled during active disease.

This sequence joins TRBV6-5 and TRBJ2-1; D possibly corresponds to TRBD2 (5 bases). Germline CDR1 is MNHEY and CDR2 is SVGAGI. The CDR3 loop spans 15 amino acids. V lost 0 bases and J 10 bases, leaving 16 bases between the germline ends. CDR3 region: CASSYSSGRSGEQFF. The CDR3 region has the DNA TGTGCCAGCAGTTACTCGAGTGGCAGATCGGGGGAGCAGTTCTTC.

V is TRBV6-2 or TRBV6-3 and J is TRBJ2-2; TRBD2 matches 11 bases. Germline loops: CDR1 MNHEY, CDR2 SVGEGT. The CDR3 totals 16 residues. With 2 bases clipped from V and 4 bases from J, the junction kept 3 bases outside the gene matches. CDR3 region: CASSYGLAGGTGELFF. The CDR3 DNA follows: TGTGCCAGCAGTTACGGTCTAGCGGGGGGCACCGGGGAGCTGTTTTTT.

The CDR3 spells CASSQNDRQGAYEQYF. The CDR3 DNA sequence: TGTGCCAGCAGCCAAAATGACAGGCAAGGGGCCTACGAGCAGTACTTC. V usage is TRBV4-2 and J usage is TRBJ2-7; TRBD1 is a possible D gene (6 bases). CDR3 length equals 16 residues. V was shortened by 2 bases and J by 2 bases, with 16 bases between the two germline ends. The germline V gene has CDR1 LGHNA and CDR2 YNFKEQ.

CDR3 loop: CASSHKTSGEQFF. In nucleotides, the CDR3 is TGTGCCAGCAGCCACAAGACTAGTGGTGAGCAGTTCTTC. The rearrangement joins TRBV7-2 to TRBJ2-1; tentative D call: TRBD2 (6 bases). Germline assignment: CDR1 SGHTA and CDR2 FQGNSA. Trimming stripped 5 bases from V and 9 bases from J, with 14 bases between. This CDR3 spans 13 amino acids.

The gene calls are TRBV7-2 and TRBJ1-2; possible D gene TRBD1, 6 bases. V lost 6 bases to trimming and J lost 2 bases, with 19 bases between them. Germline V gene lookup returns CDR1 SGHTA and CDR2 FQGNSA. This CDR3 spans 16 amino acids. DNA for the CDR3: TGTGCCAGCAGTTTCCAGAGTGGGGGGGGCAACTATGGCTACACCTTC. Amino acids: CASSFQSGGGNYGYTF.

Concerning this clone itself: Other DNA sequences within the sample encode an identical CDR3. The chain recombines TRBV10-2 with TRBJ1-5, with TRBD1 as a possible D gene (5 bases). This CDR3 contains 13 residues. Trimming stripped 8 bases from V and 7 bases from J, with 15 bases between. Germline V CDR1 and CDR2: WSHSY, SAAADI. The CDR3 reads CASAAGFGQPQHF. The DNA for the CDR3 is TGCGCCAGCGCTGCAGGGTTCGGGCAGCCCCAGCATTTT.

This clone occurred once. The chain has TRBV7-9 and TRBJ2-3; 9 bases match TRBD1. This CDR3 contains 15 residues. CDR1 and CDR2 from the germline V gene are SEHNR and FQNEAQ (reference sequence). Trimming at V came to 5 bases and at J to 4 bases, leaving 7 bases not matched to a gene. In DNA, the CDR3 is TGTGCCAGCAGCCGAACAGGGGGCTCGCCAGATACGCAGTATTTT. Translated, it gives CASSRTGGSPDTQYF.

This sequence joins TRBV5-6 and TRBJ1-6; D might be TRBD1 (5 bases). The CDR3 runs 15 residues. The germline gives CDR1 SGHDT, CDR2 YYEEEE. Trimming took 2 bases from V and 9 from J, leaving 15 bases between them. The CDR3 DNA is TGTGCCAGCAGCTTTATCGGCAGGGCAGGTTCACCCCTCCACTTT. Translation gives CASSFIGRAGSPLHF.

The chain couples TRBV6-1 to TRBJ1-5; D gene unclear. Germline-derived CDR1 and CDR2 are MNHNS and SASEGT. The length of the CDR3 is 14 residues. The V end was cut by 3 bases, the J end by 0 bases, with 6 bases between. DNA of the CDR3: TGTGCCAGCAGTGAGGCGGGTAGCAATCAGCCCCAGCATTTT. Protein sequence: CASSEAGSNQPQHF.